What follows are 27 T cell receptor beta chains derived from one specimen sequenced in a study of cytomegalovirus exposure and HLA in healthy donors. The PCR contained 60 Vbeta and 13 Jbeta primers. The method was immunoSEQ multiplex PCR; TCRdb's version includes in-frame clones alone and lacks a portion of them. This sample has more than 80,000 clones, with less than 70% found just once. The sample consisted of PBMCs. The origin of the receptors is a human donor in good health.

The table lists this clone with a count of one. The chain couples TRBV10-3 to TRBJ1-1, with a weak D call TRBD1 (6 bases). The CDR3 is 14 amino acids. CDR1 and CDR2 from the germline V gene are ENHRY and SYGVKD. V was clipped by 4 bases and J by 2 bases, with 11 bases between them. The CDR3 reads CAISAGQPNTEAFF. CDR3 in DNA: TGTGCCATCAGTGCAGGACAGCCAAACACTGAAGCTTTCTTT.

This chain links TRBV5-1 with TRBJ1-2, with TRBD1 as a possible D gene (5 bases). CDR3 length: 14 residues. The V end was cut by 0 bases, the J end by 5 bases, with 11 bases between. Germline CDR1 is SGHRS and CDR2 is YFSETQ. CDR3 protein: CASSLGPGQYGYTF. CDR3 nucleotide sequence: TGCGCCAGCAGCTTGGGTCCAGGGCAATATGGCTACACCTTC.

This clone was found once. This chain links TRBV6-4 with TRBJ1-5; 9 bases map to TRBD1. This CDR3 contains 15 residues. With 6 bases clipped from V and 2 bases from J, the junction kept 5 bases outside the gene matches. The germline V gene encodes CDR1 MRHNA and CDR2 SNTAGT. The CDR3 sequence is CASSLTGGGNQPQHF. CDR3 DNA sequence: TGTGCCAGCAGCCTGACAGGGGGAGGCAATCAGCCCCAGCATTTT.

The chain employs TRBV27 and TRBJ1-2; the D is unclear. The V end was cut by 5 bases, the J end by 4 bases, with 20 bases between. The CDR3 loop spans 16 amino acids. Germline assignment: CDR1 MNHEY and CDR2 SMNVEV (reference sequence). The CDR3 DNA is TGTGCCAGCAGTCCCCGGGAGAGCGGGCGAGGCTATGGCTACACCTTC. It codes for CASSPRESGRGYGYTF.

The genes are TRBV19 and TRBJ2-1; 10 nucleotides align to TRBD2. The CDR3 is made up of 15 amino acids. Per germline, CDR1 LNHDA and CDR2 SQIVND (reference sequence). The V gene end was trimmed by 5 bases and the J gene end by 4 bases; junction bases not matched to a gene: 5. CDR3 coding DNA: TGTGCCAGTAGTGTTACTAGCGGGGCGTACAATGAGCAGTTCTTC. Translation: CASSVTSGAYNEQFF.

In this sample, this clone turned up once. The gene calls are TRBV5-8 and TRBJ1-1, with D hard to call. Germline V lookup: CDR1 SGHTS, CDR2 YDEGEE. The CDR3 is 13 amino acids. The V and J ends lost 2 bases and 4 bases respectively, with 9 bases between them. For the CDR3, the DNA is TGTGCCAGCAGCTTATGGGGAGTCACTGAAGCTTTCTTT. This translates into CASSLWGVTEAFF.

This clone was seen more than once but under ten times. The V and J genes are TRBV6-6 and TRBJ1-2; D may be TRBD1 (5 bases). Per the germline V gene, CDR1 is MNHNY and CDR2 is SVGAGI (reference sequence). Trimming took 7 bases from V and 6 from J, leaving 24 bases between them. The CDR3 length is 16 residues. Here the CDR3 DNA reads TGTGCCAGCATGACACTTCAAACAGGCCTTACGAATGGCTACACCTTC. It encodes CASMTLQTGLTNGYTF.

This chain joins TRBV19 and TRBJ1-1; the D is unclear. The CDR3 extends over 13 amino acids. From germline, CDR1 is LNHDA and CDR2 SQIVND (reference sequence). The ends were cut back, 5 bases at V and 1 base at J, with 8 bases in the middle. Written as DNA, the CDR3 is TGTGCCAGTAGTGTCAGGCAGAACACTGAAGCTTTCTTT. Protein product: CASSVRQNTEAFF.

This clone appeared a few times. This sample includes further DNA sequences coding for the same CDR3. The V and J genes are TRBV7-9 and TRBJ1-1, with TRBD1 as a possible D gene (6 bases). Trimming left V 5 bases short and J 1 base short, with 8 bases between. From germline, CDR1 is SEHNR and CDR2 FQNEAQ (reference sequence). CDR3 size: 13 residues. CDR3 sequence: CASSLQGNTEAFF. CDR3 in DNA: TGTGCCAGCAGCCTACAGGGGAACACTGAAGCTTTCTTT. Full variable domain (outside the CDR3, taken from reference TRBV7-9 and TRBJ1-1): DTGVSQNPRHKITKRGQNVTFRCDPISEHNRLYWYRQTLGQGPEFLTYFQNEAQLEKSRLLSDRFSAERPKGSFSTLEIQRTEQGDSAMYLCASSLQGNTEAFFGQGTRLTVV.

The chain carries TRBV5-5 and TRBJ1-1; TRBD1 might be the D (5 bases). Germline loops: CDR1 SGHKS, CDR2 YYEKEE (reference sequence). V lost 0 bases and J lost 6, with 12 bases in between. The CDR3 totals 14 residues. The CDR3 is CASSLGILGAEAFF. In DNA, the CDR3 is TGTGCCAGCAGCTTGGGGATATTAGGGGCTGAAGCTTTCTTT.

CDR3 nucleotides: TGTGCCAGCACAGTCGCCGGGTCTAGCTATGGCTACACCTTC. It specifies CASTVAGSSYGYTF. This chain links TRBV27 with TRBJ1-2; D unclear. Trimming took 7 bases from V and 4 from J, leaving 16 bases between them. This CDR3 is built from 14 residues. The V gene's germline CDR1 is MNHEY and CDR2 SMNVEV (reference sequence).

The V gene is TRBV9, the J gene TRBJ2-1, with 11 nucleotides matching TRBD2. CDR1 SGDLS and CDR2 YYNGEE come from the germline V gene. There are 19 residues in the CDR3. After removal of 3 bases from V and 6 bases from J, the junction contained 17 bases not matched to a gene. Here the CDR3 reads CASSGGVGVGLAGPNEQFF. The CDR3 DNA reads TGTGCCAGCAGCGGGGGGGTAGGAGTCGGACTAGCGGGTCCCAATGAGCAGTTCTTC.

This rearrangement joins TRBV7-2 to TRBJ2-3; D is ambiguous. Germline V lookup: CDR1 SGHTA, CDR2 FQGNSA. The length of the CDR3 is 13 residues. Trimming removed 5 bases at V and 2 bases at J, with 8 bases between. CDR3 sequence: CASSLDFTDTQYF. CDR3 in DNA: TGTGCCAGCAGCCTAGACTTCACAGATACGCAGTATTTT.

This sequence joins TRBV7-9 and TRBJ1-4, with D perhaps TRBD1 (6 bases). CDR1 SEHNR and CDR2 FQNEAQ come from the germline V gene (reference sequence). The V end was cut by 5 bases, the J end by 0 bases, with 7 bases between. The CDR3 consists of 14 residues. The CDR3 coding sequence is TGTGCCAGCAGCGAGGGGGCAACTAATGAAAAACTGTTTTTT. Protein sequence: CASSEGATNEKLFF.

The V gene is TRBV5-1, the J gene TRBJ1-1; 8 nucleotides match TRBD1. This CDR3 region has 15 residues. With V trimmed by 4 bases and J by 1 base, 6 bases remained unmatched. The germline gives CDR1 SGHRS, CDR2 YFSETQ. As DNA, the CDR3 is TGCGCCAGCAGCATCTCTGGGACAGGGAACACTGAAGCTTTCTTT. This sequence encodes CASSISGTGNTEAFF.

This clone came up a few times. The rearrangement links TRBV5-1 to TRBJ2-7; weak D call: TRBD2 (5 bases). V was shortened by 4 bases and J by 0 bases, with 14 bases between the two germline ends. Germline V lookup: CDR1 SGHRS, CDR2 YFSETQ. This CDR3 comprises 15 residues. The CDR3 loop is CASSVDSGGSYEQYF. In DNA form, the CDR3 reads TGCGCCAGCAGCGTAGACTCCGGAGGCTCCTACGAGCAGTACTTC.

This sequence joins TRBV4-2 and TRBJ2-5; tentatively, D is TRBD2 (6 bases). Trimming took off 1 base at V and 5 bases at J, with 8 bases between the two ends. CDR1 is LGHNA, CDR2 YNFKEQ, per germline. The length of the CDR3 is 13 residues. CDR3 in amino acids: CASSQVGGETQYF. DNA for the CDR3: TGTGCCAGCAGCCAAGTTGGGGGGGAGACCCAGTACTTC.

The V and J genes are TRBV5-1 and TRBJ2-5; 10 positions agree with TRBD2. Germline-derived CDR1 and CDR2 are SGHRS and YFSETQ. The CDR3 is 16 residues long. The V segment lost 0 bases and the J segment 4 bases; nucleotides outside the gene matches: 6. The CDR3 nucleotides are TGCGCCAGCAGCTTGGCCCCTAGCGGGGGTGGAGAGACCCAGTACTTC. It is translated as CASSLAPSGGGETQYF.

CDR3 region: CASSDPGQSGEQYF. The CDR3 nucleotides read TGTGCCAGTAGTGATCCGGGACAGTCGGGCGAGCAGTACTTC. V usage is TRBV19 and J usage is TRBJ2-7; 7 bases are shared with TRBD1. This CDR3 is 14 amino acids long. Germline CDR1 LNHDA, CDR2 SQIVND (reference sequence). J was trimmed by 6 bases and V by 5 bases; bases with no gene match: 10.

The chain is built from TRBV7-2 and TRBJ2-2; 8 positions agree with TRBD2. The CDR3 has 17 residues. From germline, CDR1 is SGHTA and CDR2 FQGNSA. The junction had 9 bases not matched to a gene; V was cut back by 6 bases and J by 0 bases. The CDR3 sequence: CASSPPGGGPNTGELFF. The CDR3 DNA reads as TGTGCCAGCAGTCCCCCGGGAGGGGGGCCGAACACCGGGGAGCTGTTTTTT.

DNA of the CDR3: TGTGCCAGCAGGGGACTAGTCACTTCCTACGAGCAGTACTTC. Translation: CASRGLVTSYEQYF. V usage is TRBV2 and J usage is TRBJ2-7; 8 nucleotides agree with TRBD2. With V trimmed by 6 bases and J by 1 base, 5 bases remained unmatched. CDR3 size: 14 residues. Germline CDR1 and CDR2: SNHLY and FYNNEI.

This clone was recorded a few times. This chain links TRBV11-2 with TRBJ1-2; 8 bases match TRBD1. With V trimmed by 5 bases and J by 7 bases, 15 bases remained unmatched. Germline-derived CDR1 and CDR2 are SGHAT and FQNNGV. The CDR3 is 16 residues long. The CDR3 is CASSLQVGQGASGYTF. The CDR3 nucleotides are TGTGCCAGCAGCCTACAGGTCGGGCAGGGGGCCTCTGGCTACACCTTC. The entire variable domain, with the rest obtained from reference TRBV11-2 and TRBJ1-2, is as follows: EAGVAQSPRYKIIEKRQSVAFWCNPISGHATLYWYQQILGQGPKLLIQFQNNGVVDDSQLPKDRFSAERLKGVDSTLKIQPAKLEDSAVYLCASSLQVGQGASGYTFGSGTRLTVV.

The rearrangement uses TRBV18 and TRBJ2-1; 11 bases line up with TRBD2. CDR1 KGHSH and CDR2 LQKENI come from the germline V gene. The CDR3 is made up of 16 amino acids. The ends lost 4 bases at V and 4 bases at J; junction bases unmatched: 6. This chain's CDR3 is CASSRVAGGNYNEQFF. CDR3 sequence (DNA): TGTGCCAGCTCACGAGTAGCGGGGGGGAATTACAATGAGCAGTTCTTC.

The rearrangement joins TRBV9 to TRBJ2-7; 9 bases are a match to TRBD1. The germline V gene encodes CDR1 SGDLS and CDR2 YYNGEE. V trimming: 2 bases; J trimming: 0 bases; junction bases outside the gene matches: 3. The CDR3 is 15 amino acids. DNA for the CDR3: TGTGCCAGCAGCGTCGAGGGACAGGGCTCCTACGAGCAGTACTTC. It specifies CASSVEGQGSYEQYF.

The rearrangement links TRBV27 to TRBJ2-1; weak D call: TRBD2 (6 bases). Trimming cost V 6 bases and J 1 base, with 16 bases left between them. The CDR3 covers 16 residues. CDR1 is MNHEY, CDR2 SMNVEV, per germline (reference sequence). This CDR3 is CASSQYPAGSYNEQFF. The DNA of the CDR3 is TGTGCCAGCAGCCAATACCCGGCGGGATCCTACAATGAGCAGTTCTTC.

This chain connects TRBV6-5 to TRBJ1-2; D remains ambiguous. The CDR3 contains 14 residues. The V gene lost 0 bases and the J gene lost 5 bases, with 10 bases spanning the gap. Per germline, CDR1 MNHEY and CDR2 SVGAGI. CDR3 nucleotides: TGTGCCAGCAGTTACTCGATACAGTTTTATGGCTACACCTTC. Translated, it gives CASSYSIQFYGYTF.

This clone was observed a handful of times. This rearrangement joins TRBV9 to TRBJ2-7; 10 bases fit TRBD1. Germline CDR1 SGDLS, CDR2 YYNGEE. The CDR3 has 14 amino acids. Trimming took 0 bases from V and 7 from J; bases not matched to a gene: 4. In nucleotides, the CDR3 is TGTGCCAGCAGCGTAGTAGGGACAGGGGATGAGCAGTACTTC. Its translation: CASSVVGTGDEQYF.